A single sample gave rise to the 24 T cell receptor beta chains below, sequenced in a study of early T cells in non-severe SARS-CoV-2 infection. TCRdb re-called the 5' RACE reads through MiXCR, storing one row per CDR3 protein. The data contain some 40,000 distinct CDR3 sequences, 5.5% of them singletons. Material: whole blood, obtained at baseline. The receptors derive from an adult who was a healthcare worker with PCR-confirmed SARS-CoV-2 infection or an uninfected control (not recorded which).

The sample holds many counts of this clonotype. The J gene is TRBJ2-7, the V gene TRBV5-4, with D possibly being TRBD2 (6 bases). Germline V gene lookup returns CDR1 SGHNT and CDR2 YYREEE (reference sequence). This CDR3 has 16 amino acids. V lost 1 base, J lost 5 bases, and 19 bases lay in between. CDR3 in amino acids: CASSLQLGGASDEQYF. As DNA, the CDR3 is TGTGCCAGCAGCTTGCAGTTGGGCGGGGCCTCTGACGAGCAGTACTTC.

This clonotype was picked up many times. CDR3 region: CASSLGDTNYEQYF. The CDR3 bases are TGTGCCAGCAGCTTAGGGGACACCAACTACGAGCAGTACTTC. The chain has TRBV7-2 and TRBJ2-7; perhaps TRBD1 as D (6 bases). The V gene lost 1 base and the J gene lost 3 bases, with 10 bases spanning the gap. This CDR3 contains 14 residues. CDR1 and CDR2 (germline): SGHTA, FQGNSA.

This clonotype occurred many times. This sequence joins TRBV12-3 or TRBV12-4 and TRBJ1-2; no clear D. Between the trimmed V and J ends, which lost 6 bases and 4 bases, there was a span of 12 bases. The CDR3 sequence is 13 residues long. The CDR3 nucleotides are TGTGCCAGCAGCAGTAATCGGGGCTATGGCTACACCTTC. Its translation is CASSSNRGYGYTF.

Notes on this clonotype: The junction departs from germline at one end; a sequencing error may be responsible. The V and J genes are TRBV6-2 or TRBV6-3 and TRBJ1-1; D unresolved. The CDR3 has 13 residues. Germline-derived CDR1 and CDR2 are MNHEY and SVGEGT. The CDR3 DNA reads TGTGTCAGCACCCTGTGGGGTCTAGGAGAAGCTTTCTTT. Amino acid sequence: CVSTLWGLGEAFF.

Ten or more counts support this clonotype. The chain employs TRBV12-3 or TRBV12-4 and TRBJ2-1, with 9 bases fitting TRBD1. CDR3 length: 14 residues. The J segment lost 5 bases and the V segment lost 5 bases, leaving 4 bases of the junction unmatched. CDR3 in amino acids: CASSLGQGNNEQFF. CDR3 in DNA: TGTGCCAGCAGTCTCGGACAGGGGAACAATGAGCAGTTCTTC.

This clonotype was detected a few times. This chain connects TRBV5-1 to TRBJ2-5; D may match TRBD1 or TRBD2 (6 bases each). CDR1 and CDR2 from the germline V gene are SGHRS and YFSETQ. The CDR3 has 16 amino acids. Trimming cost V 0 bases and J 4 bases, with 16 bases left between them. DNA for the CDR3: TGCGCCAGCAGCTTGGTGCAGAAGGGGGGAGGAGAGACCCAGTACTTC. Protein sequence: CASSLVQKGGGETQYF. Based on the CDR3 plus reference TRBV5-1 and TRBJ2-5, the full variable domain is KAGVTQTPRYLIKTRGQQVTLSCSPISGHRSVSWYQQTPGQGLQFLFEYFSETQRNKGNFPGRFSGRQFSNSRSEMNVSTLELGDSALYLCASSLVQKGGGETQYFGPGTRLLVL.

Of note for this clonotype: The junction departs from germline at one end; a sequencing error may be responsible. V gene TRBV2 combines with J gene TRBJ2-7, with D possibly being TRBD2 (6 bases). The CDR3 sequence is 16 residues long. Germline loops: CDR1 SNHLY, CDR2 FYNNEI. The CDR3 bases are TGTGCCAGCAGCGAAGGATGGGCGGGGCGCACCTACGAGCAGTACTTC. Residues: CASSEGWAGRTYEQYF. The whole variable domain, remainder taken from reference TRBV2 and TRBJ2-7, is EPEVTQTPSHQVTQMGQEVILRCVPISNHLYFYWYRQILGQKVEFLVSFYNNEISEKSEIFDDQFSVERPDGSNFTLKIRSTKLEDSAMYFCASSEGWAGRTYEQYFGPGTRLTVT.

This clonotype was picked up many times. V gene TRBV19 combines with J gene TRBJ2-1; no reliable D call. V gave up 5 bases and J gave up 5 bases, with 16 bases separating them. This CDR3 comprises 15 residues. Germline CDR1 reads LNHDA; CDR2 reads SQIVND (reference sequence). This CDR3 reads CASSVAARSNNEQFF. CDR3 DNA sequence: TGTGCCAGTAGTGTCGCTGCACGGAGCAACAATGAGCAGTTCTTC.

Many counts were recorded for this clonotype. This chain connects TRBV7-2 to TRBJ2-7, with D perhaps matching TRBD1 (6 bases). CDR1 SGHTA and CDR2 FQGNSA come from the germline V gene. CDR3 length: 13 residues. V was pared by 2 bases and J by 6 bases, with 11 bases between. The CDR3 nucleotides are TGTGCCAGCAGCTTACTGCAGGGGTCCGAGCAGTACTTC. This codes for CASSLLQGSEQYF.

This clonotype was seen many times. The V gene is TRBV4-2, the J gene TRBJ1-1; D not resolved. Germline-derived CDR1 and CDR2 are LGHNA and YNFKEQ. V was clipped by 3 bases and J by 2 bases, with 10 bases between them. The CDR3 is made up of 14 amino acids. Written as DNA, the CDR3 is TGTGCCAGCAGCCATGATCGGATCAACACTGAAGCTTTCTTT. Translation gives CASSHDRINTEAFF.

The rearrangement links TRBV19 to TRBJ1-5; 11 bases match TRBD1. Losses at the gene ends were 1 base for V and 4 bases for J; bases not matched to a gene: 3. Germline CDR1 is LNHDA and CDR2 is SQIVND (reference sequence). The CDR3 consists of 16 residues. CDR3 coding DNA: TGTGCCAGTAGTATAGGACGGGACAGGGGGAATCAGCCCCAGCATTTT. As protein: CASSIGRDRGNQPQHF.

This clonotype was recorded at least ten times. CDR3 sequence (DNA): TGTGCCAGCAGCTTCCCAACAGGAACGGACAGGTACTCCTACGAGCAGTACTTC. Encoded protein: CASSFPTGTDRYSYEQYF. The rearrangement uses TRBV11-2 and TRBJ2-7; TRBD1 aligns across 7 bases. Trimming took 3 bases from V and 0 from J; bases not matched to a gene: 14. CDR1 is SGHAT and CDR2 is FQNNGV in the germline V gene. The CDR3 spans 18 residues.

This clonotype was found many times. In DNA form, the CDR3 reads TGCGCCAGCAGCTTGAGTTGGGGGACCTACAATGAGCAGTTCTTC. It is translated as CASSLSWGTYNEQFF. This sequence joins TRBV5-1 and TRBJ2-1, with D possibly called TRBD1 or TRBD2 (5 bases each). V lost 1 base to trimming and J lost 2 bases, with 10 bases between them. Germline V gene data show CDR1 as SGHRS and CDR2 as YFSETQ. The CDR3 spans 15 residues.

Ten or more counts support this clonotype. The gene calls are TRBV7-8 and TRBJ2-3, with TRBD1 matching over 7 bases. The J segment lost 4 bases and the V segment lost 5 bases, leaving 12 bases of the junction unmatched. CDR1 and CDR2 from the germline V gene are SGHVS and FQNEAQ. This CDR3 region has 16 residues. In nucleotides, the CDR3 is TGTGCCAGCAGCCCGAGGCGAGACAGGGACCCAGATACGCAGTATTTT. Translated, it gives CASSPRRDRDPDTQYF. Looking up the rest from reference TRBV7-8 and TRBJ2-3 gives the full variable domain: GAGVSQSPRYKVAKRGQDVALRCDPISGHVSLFWYQQALGQGPEFLTYFQNEAQLDKSGLPSDRFFAERPEGSVSTLKIQRTQQEDSAVYLCASSPRRDRDPDTQYFGPGTRLTVL.

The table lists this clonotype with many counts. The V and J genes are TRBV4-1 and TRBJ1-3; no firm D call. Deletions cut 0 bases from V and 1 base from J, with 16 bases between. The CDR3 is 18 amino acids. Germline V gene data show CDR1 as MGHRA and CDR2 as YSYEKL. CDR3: CASSQDASGVGSGNTIYF. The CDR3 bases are TGCGCCAGCAGCCAAGATGCTTCCGGAGTTGGATCTGGAAACACCATATATTTT.

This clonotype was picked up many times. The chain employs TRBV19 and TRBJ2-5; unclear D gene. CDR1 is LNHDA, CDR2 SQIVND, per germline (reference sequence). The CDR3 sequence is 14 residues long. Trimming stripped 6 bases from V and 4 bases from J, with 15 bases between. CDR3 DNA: TGTGCCAGTAGCCTAGATTACGGCGGAGAGACCCAGTACTTC. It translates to CASSLDYGGETQYF.

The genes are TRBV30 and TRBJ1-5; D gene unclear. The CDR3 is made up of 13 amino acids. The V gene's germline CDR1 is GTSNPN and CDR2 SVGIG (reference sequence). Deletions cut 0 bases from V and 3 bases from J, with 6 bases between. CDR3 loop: CAWSVSSNQPQHF. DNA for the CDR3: TGTGCCTGGAGTGTCTCGTCCAATCAGCCCCAGCATTTT. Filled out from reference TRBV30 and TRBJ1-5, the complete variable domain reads SQTIHQWPATLVQPVGSPLSLECTVEGTSNPNLYWYRQAAGRGLQLLFYSVGIGQISSEVPQNLSASRPQDRQFILSSKKLLLSDSGFYLCAWSVSSNQPQHFGDGTRLSIL.

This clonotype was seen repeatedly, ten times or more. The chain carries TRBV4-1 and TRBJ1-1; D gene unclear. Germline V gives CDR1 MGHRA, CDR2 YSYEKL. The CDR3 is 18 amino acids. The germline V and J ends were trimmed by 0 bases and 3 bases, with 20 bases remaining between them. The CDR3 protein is CASSQDGSYPSLYTEAFF. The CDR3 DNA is TGCGCCAGCAGCCAAGACGGCAGCTACCCGTCCCTTTACACTGAAGCTTTCTTT.

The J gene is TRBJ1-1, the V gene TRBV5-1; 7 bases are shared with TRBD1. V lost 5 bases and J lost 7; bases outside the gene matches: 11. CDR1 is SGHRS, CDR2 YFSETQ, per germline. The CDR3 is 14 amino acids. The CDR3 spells CASSSKGDRHEAFF. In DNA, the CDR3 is TGCGCCAGCAGTTCCAAGGGGGACAGACATGAAGCTTTCTTT.

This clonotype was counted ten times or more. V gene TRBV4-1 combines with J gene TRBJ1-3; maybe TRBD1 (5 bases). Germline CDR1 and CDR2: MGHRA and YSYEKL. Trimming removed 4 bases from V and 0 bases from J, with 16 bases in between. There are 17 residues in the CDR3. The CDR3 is CASSPDSTTNSGNTIYF. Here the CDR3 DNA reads TGCGCCAGCAGCCCTGACAGTACAACCAACTCTGGAAACACCATATATTTT.

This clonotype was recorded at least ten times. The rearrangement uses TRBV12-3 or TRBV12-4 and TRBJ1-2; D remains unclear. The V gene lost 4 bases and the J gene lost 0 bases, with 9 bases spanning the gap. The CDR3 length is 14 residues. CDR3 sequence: CASSYGLSNYGYTF. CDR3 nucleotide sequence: TGTGCCAGCAGTTATGGTCTGTCTAACTATGGCTACACCTTC.

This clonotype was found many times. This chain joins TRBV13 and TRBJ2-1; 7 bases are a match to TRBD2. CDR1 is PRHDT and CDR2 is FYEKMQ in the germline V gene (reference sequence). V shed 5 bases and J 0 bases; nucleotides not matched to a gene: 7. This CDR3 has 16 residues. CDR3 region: CASSNRGDYSYNEQFF. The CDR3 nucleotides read TGTGCCAGCAGCAACCGCGGGGACTACTCCTACAATGAGCAGTTCTTC.

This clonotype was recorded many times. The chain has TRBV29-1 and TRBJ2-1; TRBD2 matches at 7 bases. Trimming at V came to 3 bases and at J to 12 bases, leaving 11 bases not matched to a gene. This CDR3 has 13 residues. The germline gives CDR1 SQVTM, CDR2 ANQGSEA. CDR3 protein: CSVDPQGGVGQFF. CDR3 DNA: TGCAGCGTTGATCCCCAGGGAGGGGTCGGGCAGTTCTTC.

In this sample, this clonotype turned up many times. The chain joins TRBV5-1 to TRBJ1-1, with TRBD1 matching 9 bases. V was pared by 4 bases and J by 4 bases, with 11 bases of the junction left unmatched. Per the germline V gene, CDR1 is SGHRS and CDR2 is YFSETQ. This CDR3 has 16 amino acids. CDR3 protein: CASSAYRGRGGTEAFF. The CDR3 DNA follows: TGCGCCAGCAGCGCTTACAGGGGGCGAGGCGGCACTGAAGCTTTCTTT.